This T cell receptor beta chain was sequenced during a study of T cells in Graves' hyperthyroidism and ophthalmopathy. Study-wide background: Specimen type is peripheral blood, collected at initial diagnosis prior to any treatment.

General study points: Ophthalmopathy prediction by the model preceded onset by a median 6.5 months.

Patients were excluded because of uncontrolled infection, other autoimmune disease, pregnancy or lactation. Amplification of TCR beta CDR3 regions used RNA as the template. A set of HTBI primers served as the primers for a first-round RT-PCR of the TCR CDR3. TCRdb analysed the multiplex PCR reads with MiXCR anew, one entry per CDR3 protein. Counted here are approximately 640,000 distinct CDR3 sequences, roughly 17% occurring once; the ten biggest clones make up about 14%. The germline gives CDR1 SGHNT, CDR2 YYREEE (reference sequence). CDR3 length: 16 amino acids. The V and J ends lost 2 bases and 4 bases respectively, with 16 bases between them. About this clonotype itself: Antigen: not known.

The receptor's source is a man aged 50 or older with Graves' hyperthyroidism. This chain connects TRBV5-4 to TRBJ2-1; D possibly corresponds to TRBD1 (5 bases). Sequencing was performed on blood. CDR3 sequence: CASSLSLTDPYNEQFF. The CDR3 bases are TGTGCCAGCAGCTTAAGTCTGACAGATCCTTACAATGAGCAGTTCTTC.